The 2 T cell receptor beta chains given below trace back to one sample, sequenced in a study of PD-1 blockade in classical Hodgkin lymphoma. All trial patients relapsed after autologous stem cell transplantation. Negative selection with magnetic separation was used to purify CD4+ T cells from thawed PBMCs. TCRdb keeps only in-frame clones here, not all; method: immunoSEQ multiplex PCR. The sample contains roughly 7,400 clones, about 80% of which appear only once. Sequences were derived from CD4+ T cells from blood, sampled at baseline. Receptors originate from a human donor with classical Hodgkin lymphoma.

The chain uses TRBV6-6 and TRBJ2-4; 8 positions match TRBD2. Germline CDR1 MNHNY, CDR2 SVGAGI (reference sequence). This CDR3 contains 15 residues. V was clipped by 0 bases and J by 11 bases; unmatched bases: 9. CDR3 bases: TGTGCCAGCAGTTACTCGTTGGGTAGCGGGAACCTTCAGTACTTC. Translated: CASSYSLGSGNLQYF.

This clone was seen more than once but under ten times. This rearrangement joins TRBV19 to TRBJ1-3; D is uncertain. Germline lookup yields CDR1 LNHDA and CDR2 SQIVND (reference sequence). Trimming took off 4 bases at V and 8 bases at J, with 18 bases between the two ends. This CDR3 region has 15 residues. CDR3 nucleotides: TGTGCCAGTAGTAACCGGGCGCAAAGCTGGGACACCATATATTTT. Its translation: CASSNRAQSWDTIYF.